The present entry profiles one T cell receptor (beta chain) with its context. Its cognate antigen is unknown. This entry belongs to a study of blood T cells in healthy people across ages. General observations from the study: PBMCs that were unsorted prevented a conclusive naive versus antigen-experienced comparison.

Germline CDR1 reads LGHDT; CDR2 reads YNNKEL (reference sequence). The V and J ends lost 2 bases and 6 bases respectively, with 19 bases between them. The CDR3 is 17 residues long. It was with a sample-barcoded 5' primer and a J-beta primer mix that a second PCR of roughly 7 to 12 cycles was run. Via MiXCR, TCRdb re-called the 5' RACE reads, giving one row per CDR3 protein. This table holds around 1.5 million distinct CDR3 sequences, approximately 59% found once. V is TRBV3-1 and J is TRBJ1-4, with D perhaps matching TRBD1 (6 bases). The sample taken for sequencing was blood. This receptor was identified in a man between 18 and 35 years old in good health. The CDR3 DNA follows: TGTGCCAGCAGCCAAATCGGGACACCGGGGGAGGATGAAAAACTGTTTTTT. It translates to CASSQIGTPGEDEKLFF.